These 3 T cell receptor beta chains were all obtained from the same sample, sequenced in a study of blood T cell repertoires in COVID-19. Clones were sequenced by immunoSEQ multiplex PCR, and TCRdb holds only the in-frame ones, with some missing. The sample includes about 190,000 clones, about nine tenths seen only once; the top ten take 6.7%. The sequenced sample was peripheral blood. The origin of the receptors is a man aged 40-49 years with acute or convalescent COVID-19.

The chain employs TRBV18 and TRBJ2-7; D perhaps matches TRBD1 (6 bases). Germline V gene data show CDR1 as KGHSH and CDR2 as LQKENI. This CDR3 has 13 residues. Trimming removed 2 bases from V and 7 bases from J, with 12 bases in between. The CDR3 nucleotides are TGTGCCAGCTCACCATTGGGGGCTAGGGAGCAGTACTTC. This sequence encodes CASSPLGAREQYF.

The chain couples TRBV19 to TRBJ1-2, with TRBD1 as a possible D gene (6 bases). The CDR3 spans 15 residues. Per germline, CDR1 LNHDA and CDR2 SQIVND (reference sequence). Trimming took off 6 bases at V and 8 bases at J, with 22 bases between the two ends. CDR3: CASRNGLRDTEGYTF. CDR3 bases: TGTGCCAGTAGAAACGGCCTTCGGGACACGGAAGGCTACACCTTC.

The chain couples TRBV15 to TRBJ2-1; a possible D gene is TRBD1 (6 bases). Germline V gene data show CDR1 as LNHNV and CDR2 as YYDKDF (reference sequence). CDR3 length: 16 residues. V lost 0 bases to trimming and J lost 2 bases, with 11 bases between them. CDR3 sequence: CATSREGAHPYNEQFF. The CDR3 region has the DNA TGTGCCACCAGCAGAGAGGGGGCCCATCCCTACAATGAGCAGTTCTTC.